The 8 T cell receptor beta chains below all came from one sample that was sequenced in a study of naive and memory T cell subsets. General study findings and limits: Especially in CD8 cells, naive repertoires contained a few larger clonotypes, possibly CD45RA-re-expressing memory cells.

An equimolar mix of two oligonucleotides served as the beta constant-region primer for TRBC1 and TRBC2. Four rounds of PCR amplified the ligated cDNA using nested alpha and beta constant-region primers plus SP2. A single record per CDR3 protein comes from TCRdb applying MiXCR to the UMI-ligation and nested PCR reads. The table lists roughly 140,000 distinct CDR3 sequences, under 25% of them singletons, with roughly 0.63% in the top ten. Their antigens are not known. Sequences were obtained from naive CD8+ T cells from blood. These receptors all come from a human donor in good health.

CDR3: CASSESYNGVEQFF. Written as DNA, the CDR3 is TGTGCCAGCAGTGAATCATATAATGGTGTTGAGCAGTTCTTC. The V call is TRBV25-1, the J call TRBJ2-1; D is ambiguous. Germline lookup yields CDR1 MGHDK and CDR2 SYGVNS. This CDR3 has 14 residues. V dropped 1 base and J dropped 9 bases, with 13 bases sitting between them.

This clonotype was seen a few times. The V and J genes are TRBV24-1 and TRBJ2-7; unclear D gene. This CDR3 contains 19 residues. CDR1 KGHDR and CDR2 SFDVKD come from the germline V gene. Trimming cost V 0 bases and J 2 bases, with 22 bases left between them. The chain's CDR3 is CATSDLLVLTGSATYEQYF. Here the CDR3 DNA reads TGTGCCACCAGTGATTTGCTCGTCCTTACCGGGTCAGCGACCTACGAGCAGTACTTC.

The chain couples TRBV25-1 to TRBJ2-5; the D gene is possibly TRBD2 (5 bases). Germline CDR1 is MGHDK and CDR2 is SYGVNS. The CDR3 runs to 13 residues. The V end was cut by 2 bases, the J end by 5 bases, with 9 bases between. CDR3 nucleotides: TGTGCCAGCAGTGAAGGGTCGGGGGAGACCCAGTACTTC. Its translation: CASSEGSGETQYF.

This clonotype was detected a few times. V and J are TRBV10-3 and TRBJ1-5, with D maybe TRBD1 (5 bases). This CDR3 comprises 13 residues. Between the trimmed V and J ends, which lost 6 bases and 0 bases, there was a span of 6 bases. From germline, CDR1 is ENHRY and CDR2 SYGVKD. As DNA, the CDR3 is TGTGCCATCAGACAGGATAGCAATCAGCCCCAGCATTTT. Amino acids: CAIRQDSNQPQHF.

This sequence joins TRBV27 and TRBJ1-6, with D possibly matching TRBD1 (6 bases). Germline V gene data show CDR1 as MNHEY and CDR2 as SMNVEV (reference sequence). Trimming shortened V by 6 bases and J by 10 bases, and 16 bases separated the two germline ends. The CDR3 is 14 amino acids. CDR3 nucleotide sequence: TGTGCCAGCAGCTCCCCATGGGGGCAATCACCCCTCCACTTT. Its translation: CASSSPWGQSPLHF.

The gene calls are TRBV6-2 or TRBV6-3 and TRBJ2-1; 8 bases are a match to TRBD2. Germline values: CDR1 MNHEY, CDR2 SVGEGT. V shed 6 bases and J 2 bases; nucleotides not matched to a gene: 9. This CDR3 is 16 amino acids long. The CDR3 here is CASSAEAGVTYNEQFF. CDR3 nucleotide sequence: TGTGCCAGCAGCGCCGAAGCGGGAGTGACCTACAATGAGCAGTTCTTC.

V and J are TRBV28 and TRBJ1-5, with 9 bases matching TRBD1. V lost 2 bases to trimming and J lost 6 bases; unmatched junction nucleotides: 5. Per germline, CDR1 MDHEN and CDR2 SYDVKM. The CDR3 has 15 amino acids. The CDR3 protein is CASSLRGGQGQPQHF. CDR3 DNA: TGTGCCAGCAGTTTAAGGGGGGGACAGGGTCAGCCCCAGCATTTT.

This rearrangement joins TRBV6-1 to TRBJ2-7; D is uncertain. Germline V gene lookup returns CDR1 MNHNS and CDR2 SASEGT. Trimming took off 6 bases at V and 2 bases at J, with 14 bases between the two ends. This CDR3 comprises 14 residues. The CDR3 protein is CASRGHPRPYEQYF. DNA of the CDR3: TGTGCCAGCAGGGGTCATCCAAGACCCTACGAGCAGTACTTC.